This T cell receptor beta chain comes out of a study of T cells in Graves' hyperthyroidism and ophthalmopathy. About the research overall: Peripheral blood was drawn at first diagnosis, prior to all treatment.

At least ten counts were recorded for this clonotype. As yet, its antigen is unknown. J gave up 0 bases and V 6 bases, and 4 bases lay outside the gene matches. Per the germline V gene, CDR1 is MDHEN and CDR2 is SYDVKM. There are 15 residues in the CDR3. Study results and caveats: Blood samples included most of the expanded thyroid clonotypes exceeding 0.001.

Absent ophthalmopathy progression within 18 months defined stable Graves' hyperthyroidism. The hyperthyroidism patients had all been newly diagnosed, and their disease duration was under 2 months. Their ages ranged from 18 to 65 years. The source material, RNA transcripts, was used to amplify TCR beta CDR3 regions. TCR CDR3 regions were first amplified by RT-PCR with HTBI primers. TCRdb ran MiXCR on the multiplex PCR reads and lists one entry per CDR3 protein. The sample lists more than 350,000 distinct CDR3 sequences, 14% to 15% occurring once. The source of this sequence is a woman aged 25 to 39 with Graves' hyperthyroidism. The sample was blood. The chain joins TRBV28 to TRBJ2-2; TRBD1 matches 7 bases. The CDR3 region has the DNA TGTGCCAGCAGAACCGGGACAGCGAACACCGGGGAGCTGTTTTTT. It encodes CASRTGTANTGELFF.